This passage covers 12 T cell receptor beta chains from one sample sequenced in a study of T-cell memory formation after mild COVID-19. TCRdb independently ran MiXCR on the 5' RACE reads; one entry per CDR3 protein. The sample has about 240,000 distinct CDR3 sequences, roughly 9.4% seen once. The specimen was PBMCs or a T cell subset sorted from them (not recorded which). The receptor source for this set is a man aged 18 to 30 who had mild COVID-19 (a few samples of this study predate the infection). Cell type and time point are not known.

The chain employs TRBV12-3 or TRBV12-4 and TRBJ1-5; D ambiguous. Trimming took off 3 bases at V and 3 bases at J, with 12 bases between the two ends. This CDR3 is 15 amino acids long. CDR3 nucleotides: TGTGCCAGCAGTTTTAGTCCCAGGCCCAATCAGCCCCAGCATTTT. The encoded protein is CASSFSPRPNQPQHF.

Only a few counts were recorded for this clonotype. This chain links TRBV4-3 with TRBJ2-3, with D unclear. Looked up from germline, CDR1 is LGHNA and CDR2 is YSLEER. The CDR3 loop spans 13 amino acids. V was cut by 0 bases and J by 6 bases, with 7 bases left in between. The CDR3 DNA sequence: TGCGCCAGCAGCCAAGAAACGTGGGATACGCAGTATTTT. Translation: CASSQETWDTQYF.

This clonotype appeared a few times. The chain combines TRBV5-1 with TRBJ2-6, with D tentatively TRBD1 (5 bases). Germline CDR1 is SGHRS and CDR2 is YFSETQ. Trimming stripped 3 bases from V and 2 bases from J, with 6 bases between. The CDR3 runs 14 residues. For the CDR3, the DNA is TGCGCCAGCAGCTCAGGGACTGGGGCCAACGTCCTGACTTTC. Translating gives CASSSGTGANVLTF.

This clonotype was recorded at least ten times. The gene calls are TRBV4-2 and TRBJ2-7, with TRBD2 matching over 13 bases. Per the germline V gene, CDR1 is LGHNA and CDR2 is YNFKEQ. The V segment lost 3 bases and the J segment 4 bases; nucleotides outside the gene matches: 3. The CDR3 is 15 residues long. The CDR3 sequence: CASSQETSGGYEQYF. The CDR3, as DNA: TGTGCCAGCAGCCAGGAGACTAGCGGGGGGTACGAGCAGTACTTC.

This chain links TRBV12-3 or TRBV12-4 with TRBJ2-1; 8 bases are a match to TRBD2. The CDR3 loop spans 17 amino acids. V shed 5 bases, J shed 0 bases, and the junction held 9 bases outside the gene matches. The DNA of the CDR3 is TGTGCCAGCAGTCCGGGGGTAGCGGGGAGCTCCTACAATGAGCAGTTCTTC. Translation: CASSPGVAGSSYNEQFF.

This clonotype was seen a handful of times. The chain recombines TRBV3-1 with TRBJ2-3; the D call may be TRBD1 or TRBD2 (5 bases each). CDR3 size: 15 residues. Per the germline V gene, CDR1 is LGHDT and CDR2 is YNNKEL (reference sequence). Trimming removed 0 bases at V and 4 bases at J, with 11 bases between. DNA for the CDR3: TGTGCCAGCAGCCAAGAAAAAGGGACCCCAGATACGCAGTATTTT. Its translation is CASSQEKGTPDTQYF.

The chain links TRBV4-1 to TRBJ2-2; 9 nucleotides align to TRBD1. The CDR3 has 17 residues. Per germline, CDR1 MGHRA and CDR2 YSYEKL. V lost 4 bases and J lost 6; bases outside the gene matches: 12. The chain's CDR3 is CASSLTTGTGYSGELFF. In DNA form, the CDR3 reads TGCGCCAGCAGCCTAACGACCGGGACAGGGTACTCCGGGGAGCTGTTTTTT.

The sample holds many counts of this clonotype. The chain combines TRBV28 with TRBJ2-3; TRBD2 is a possible D gene (5 bases). CDR3 length: 12 residues. V was trimmed by 3 bases and J by 14 bases, leaving 15 bases between them. Per the germline V gene, CDR1 is MDHEN and CDR2 is SYDVKM. CDR3 loop: CASSLGGRHPYF. The CDR3 DNA is TGTGCCAGCAGTTTGGGTGGGAGACACCCGTATTTT.

The chain employs TRBV12-3 or TRBV12-4 and TRBJ1-5; weak D call: TRBD1 (6 bases). V lost 6 bases to trimming and J lost 1 base, with 13 bases between them. The CDR3 is 15 amino acids. The CDR3 spells CASRPQGSSNQPQHF. The CDR3, as DNA: TGTGCCAGCAGACCCCAGGGGTCGAGCAATCAGCCCCAGCATTTT.

The chain links TRBV5-4 to TRBJ1-2, with a tentative D call TRBD1 (5 bases). The ends were cut back, 6 bases at V and 1 base at J, with 13 bases in the middle. Germline CDR1 and CDR2: SGHNT and YYREEE (reference sequence). The CDR3 is made up of 14 amino acids. CDR3: CASNPGTDNYGYTF. The CDR3 DNA reads as TGTGCCAGCAACCCGGGGACGGATAACTATGGCTACACCTTC.

The J gene is TRBJ2-1, the V gene TRBV6-5; D unclear. This CDR3 has 14 amino acids. The V gene lost 2 bases and the J gene lost 3 bases, with 8 bases spanning the gap. Germline V gene data show CDR1 as MNHEY and CDR2 as SVGAGI. For the CDR3, the DNA is TGTGCCAGCAGTTACCAGGCGGACTACAATGAGCAGTTCTTC. Translating gives CASSYQADYNEQFF.

The gene calls are TRBV7-2 and TRBJ1-2, with unresolved D. There are 12 residues in the CDR3. Looked up from germline, CDR1 is SGHTA and CDR2 is FQGNSA. Trimming removed 0 bases from V and 8 bases from J, with 7 bases in between. CDR3 nucleotides: TGTGCCAGCAGCTTAGCGCGGAGGGGCTACACCTTC. Its translation: CASSLARRGYTF. The entire variable domain, with the rest obtained from reference TRBV7-2 and TRBJ1-2, is as follows: GAGVSQSPSNKVTEKGKDVELRCDPISGHTALYWYRQSLGQGLEFLIYFQGNSAPDKSGLPSDRFSAERTGGSVSTLTIQRTQQEDSAVYLCASSLARRGYTFGSGTRLTVV.